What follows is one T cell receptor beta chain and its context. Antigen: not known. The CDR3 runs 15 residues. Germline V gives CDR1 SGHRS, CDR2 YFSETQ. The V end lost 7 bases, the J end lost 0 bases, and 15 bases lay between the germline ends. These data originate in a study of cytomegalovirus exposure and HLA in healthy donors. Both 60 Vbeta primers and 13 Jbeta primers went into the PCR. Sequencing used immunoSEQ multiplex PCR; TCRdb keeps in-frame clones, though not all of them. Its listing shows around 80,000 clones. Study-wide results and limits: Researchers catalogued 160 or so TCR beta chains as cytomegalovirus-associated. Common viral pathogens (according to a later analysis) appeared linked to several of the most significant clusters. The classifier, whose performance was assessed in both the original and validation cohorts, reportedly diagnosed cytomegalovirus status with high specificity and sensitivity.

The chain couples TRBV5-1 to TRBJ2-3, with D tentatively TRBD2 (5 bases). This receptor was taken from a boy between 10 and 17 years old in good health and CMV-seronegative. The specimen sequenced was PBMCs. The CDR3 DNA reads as TGCGCCAGCGGTCCCCAGCGGCAAAGCACAGATACGCAGTATTTT. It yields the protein CASGPQRQSTDTQYF.